The 19 T cell receptor beta chains below come from one sample, sequenced in a study of metastatic and nonmetastatic thyroid tumors. Each patient went into thyroid surgery without having received any treatment. TCRdb reassembled clones from the PCR reads with MiXCR. This table holds tens of thousands of clones, roughly a sixth found once. Sequencing was carried out using tumor tissue. The receptors were gathered from a female donor with papillary thyroid cancer or a benign thyroid nodule (not recorded which). Some clones in this sample may be carry-over from other donors' samples.

The genes are TRBV30 and TRBJ1-6, with D perhaps matching TRBD1 (5 bases). Trimming stripped 1 base from V and 9 bases from J, with 13 bases between. Germline-derived CDR1 and CDR2 are GTSNPN and SVGIG (reference sequence). The CDR3 extends over 14 amino acids. The CDR3 sequence is CAWSEFPGRSPLHF. The CDR3 bases are TGTGCCTGGAGTGAATTTCCAGGGCGTTCACCCCTCCACTTT.

The genes are TRBV5-1 and TRBJ2-7, with D perhaps TRBD2 (5 bases). This CDR3 is built from 14 residues. Germline V lookup: CDR1 SGHRS, CDR2 YFSETQ. CDR3 sequence reads: CSIGSRASFDEQYF. The CDR3 region has the DNA TGCTCCATCGGTTCTAGGGCTAGCTTCGACGAGCAGTACTTC.

This clone was observed many times. The chain employs TRBV3-1 and TRBJ2-5, with D maybe TRBD2 (6 bases). Deletions cut 0 bases from V and 3 bases from J, with 11 bases between. Germline V lookup: CDR1 LGHDT, CDR2 YNNKEL (reference sequence). The CDR3 spans 15 residues. Here the CDR3 DNA reads TGTGCCAGCAGCCAAGAAGTAGCGGAAAAAGAGACCCAGTACTTC. Translation: CASSQEVAEKETQYF.

This clone appeared many times. This rearrangement joins TRBV11-2 to TRBJ2-3, with TRBD2 identical over 13 bases. Germline lookup yields CDR1 SGHAT and CDR2 FQNNGV. J lost 7 bases, V lost 2 bases, and 6 bases had no gene match. This CDR3 is built from 16 residues. CDR3 sequence reads: CASSLRRTSGSYTQYF. DNA of the CDR3: TGTGCCAGCAGCTTACGCCGGACTAGCGGGAGTTATACGCAGTATTTT.

The rearrangement links TRBV11-2 to TRBJ2-6; unclear D gene. Germline values: CDR1 SGHAT, CDR2 FQNNGV. The V end lost 4 bases, the J end lost 0 bases, and 10 bases lay between the germline ends. The CDR3 contains 16 residues. In DNA, the CDR3 is TGTGCCAGCAGCTATACAGTGGTCTCTGGGGCCAACGTCCTGACTTTC. It specifies CASSYTVVSGANVLTF.

This clone showed up many times. The gene calls are TRBV7-2 and TRBJ1-2; unclear D gene. This CDR3 is 12 amino acids long. Germline lookup yields CDR1 SGHTA and CDR2 FQGNSA. V was cut by 1 base and J by 8 bases, with 8 bases left in between. The CDR3 sequence is CASSLEEGGYTF. Here the CDR3 DNA reads TGTGCCAGCAGCTTAGAGGAGGGAGGCTACACCTTC.

This clone occurred many times. The rearrangement joins TRBV10-1 to TRBJ2-3, with a tentative D call TRBD1 (6 bases). V lost 6 bases and J lost 5, with 15 bases in between. This CDR3 region has 14 residues. The germline V gene has CDR1 WNHNN and CDR2 SYGVQD (reference sequence). CDR3 bases: TGCGCCAGCAGCACCGGGACATTAGAAGATACGCAGTATTTT. As protein: CASSTGTLEDTQYF.

Ten or more counts support this clone. The CDR3 is CASSEALLKYEQYF. For the CDR3, the DNA is TGTGCCAGCAGTGAAGCGCTTCTGAAATACGAGCAGTACTTC. This chain joins TRBV2 and TRBJ2-7, with unresolved D. This CDR3 region has 14 residues. Germline values: CDR1 SNHLY, CDR2 FYNNEI. With 0 bases removed from V and 4 bases from J, the gap between germline ends came to 10 bases.

This clone was counted ten times or more. This chain joins TRBV29-1 and TRBJ2-7; D remains unclear. The CDR3 has 13 residues. Trimming took 4 bases from V and 2 from J, leaving 12 bases between them. Germline CDR1 reads SQVTM; CDR2 reads ANQGSEA. The CDR3 region is CSVVEDEPYEQYF. In DNA, the CDR3 is TGCAGCGTTGTCGAGGACGAACCCTACGAGCAGTACTTC.

This clone was recorded many times. The same CDR3 also results from other DNA sequences found in this sample. This sequence joins TRBV10-2 and TRBJ2-2, with TRBD1 as a possible D gene (6 bases). CDR1 is WSHSY and CDR2 is SAAADI in the germline V gene. V lost 10 bases and J 1 base, leaving 16 bases between the germline ends. The CDR3 has 15 amino acids. Here the CDR3 reads CAIKGELGNTGELFF. The CDR3 DNA reads as TGCGCCATTAAGGGGGAGTTAGGGAACACCGGGGAGCTGTTTTTT.

This clone was seen ten or more times. The V call is TRBV13, the J call TRBJ2-4; D is possibly TRBD1 or TRBD2 (5 bases each). The length of the CDR3 is 17 residues. The germline V gene encodes CDR1 PRHDT and CDR2 FYEKMQ (reference sequence). The V and J ends lost 5 bases and 1 base respectively, with 18 bases between them. The CDR3 protein is CASSREGRAGAKNIQYF. The CDR3 DNA reads as TGTGCCAGCAGCAGAGAGGGTAGGGCAGGGGCCAAAAACATTCAGTACTTC.

In its sample, this clone was seen many times. Different DNA sequences within this sample yield the same CDR3. The chain recombines TRBV11-3 with TRBJ2-7; maybe TRBD1 (6 bases). CDR3 size: 13 residues. CDR1 SGHNT and CDR2 YENEEA come from the germline V gene. Deletions cut 9 bases from V and 3 bases from J, with 15 bases between. The CDR3 nucleotides read TGTGCCAGTAGCCGAGGACAGAACTACGAGCAGTACTTC. This translates into CASSRGQNYEQYF.

This sequence joins TRBV12-3 or TRBV12-4 and TRBJ2-2; 11 bases fit TRBD2. The CDR3 runs to 14 residues. V gave up 6 bases and J gave up 5 bases; unmatched junction bases: 2. The CDR3 protein is CASSTSGRTGELFF. For the CDR3, the DNA is TGTGCCAGCAGCACTAGCGGGAGAACCGGGGAGCTGTTTTTT.

Comment on this clone: A read error may explain this, as a much larger clone is one base away. The chain employs TRBV7-9 and TRBJ1-6; D not resolved. V lost 2 bases and J lost 9, with 5 bases in between. Per germline, CDR1 SEHNR and CDR2 FQNEAQ (reference sequence). The CDR3 covers 12 residues. The CDR3 is CASSLWGSPLHF. The CDR3 DNA reads as TGTGCCAGCAGCTTATGGGGTTCACCCCTCCACTTT.

The chain recombines TRBV5-1 with TRBJ2-7, with 9 bases fitting TRBD1. With V trimmed by 0 bases and J by 3 bases, 13 bases remained unmatched. Germline CDR1 reads SGHRS; CDR2 reads YFSETQ. This CDR3 is 18 amino acids long. The CDR3 protein is CASSLARTGDAGVYEQYF. CDR3 DNA sequence: TGCGCCAGCAGCTTGGCAAGGACAGGGGATGCGGGGGTCTACGAGCAGTACTTC.

This clone showed up many times. The chain has TRBV6-1 and TRBJ1-1; the D gene is possibly TRBD1 (6 bases). The CDR3 is made up of 13 amino acids. In germline, CDR1 is MNHNS, CDR2 SASEGT. V was clipped by 8 bases and J by 7 bases, with 17 bases between them. CDR3 loop: CASGGDRQIEAFF. The CDR3 DNA reads as TGTGCCAGCGGGGGTGACAGGCAAATTGAAGCTTTCTTT.

In this sample, this clone turned up many times. A much larger clonotype is one base distant, so this may be a read error. Different DNA sequences within this sample yield the same CDR3. The chain recombines TRBV5-1 with TRBJ2-7; the D is unclear. This CDR3 is built from 13 residues. Germline CDR1 reads SGHRS; CDR2 reads YFSETQ. The CDR3 DNA is TGCGTCAGCAGCTCAAACCGGAGACGGGAGCAGTACTTC. It codes for CVSSSNRRREQYF.

The chain joins TRBV4-3 to TRBJ2-3; possible D gene TRBD1, 7 bases. Germline V gene lookup returns CDR1 LGHNA and CDR2 YSLEER. V was cut by 1 base and J by 4 bases, with 15 bases left in between. This CDR3 region has 16 residues. This chain's CDR3 is CASSQGQGGGADTQYF. The DNA for the CDR3 is TGCGCCAGCAGCCAAGGTCAGGGGGGCGGGGCAGATACGCAGTATTTT.

This clone was counted many times. The V gene is TRBV7-9, the J gene TRBJ1-6, with TRBD1 as a possible D gene (5 bases). V was clipped by 4 bases and J by 8 bases, with 12 bases between them. The CDR3 loop spans 14 amino acids. CDR1 is SEHNR, CDR2 FQNEAQ, per germline (reference sequence). CDR3 amino acids: CASSSTGGDSPLHF. The CDR3 DNA is TGTGCCAGCAGCTCAACAGGCGGGGATTCACCCCTCCACTTT. Drawing the rest from reference TRBV7-9 and TRBJ1-6, the complete variable domain is DTGVSQNPRHKITKRGQNVTFRCDPISEHNRLYWYRQTLGQGPEFLTYFQNEAQLEKSRLLSDRFSAERPKGSFSTLEIQRTEQGDSAMYLCASSSTGGDSPLHFGNGTRLTVT.